This T cell receptor beta chain derives from a study of Graves' ophthalmopathy and Graves' hyperthyroidism. Study observations and caveats: The model predicted ophthalmopathy progression with around 69% sensitivity and less than 85% specificity.

Amplifying from RNA transcripts, the study obtained TCR beta CDR3 regions. The first round was an RT-PCR with HTBI primers, and the second round was a multiplex PCR. From the multiplex PCR reads, TCRdb called clonotypes with MiXCR, one entry per CDR3 protein. The repertoire holds 170,000 or so distinct CDR3 sequences, with roughly 37% as singletons. This clonotype occurred many times. As yet, its antigen is unknown. Ophthalmopathy-affected donors exhibited moderate-to-severe activity, CAS ≥3, NOSPECS ≥4, and duration under 3 months. Physicians reached a diagnosis by relying on clinical symptoms, serum thyroxine, TRAb, thyroid ultrasound and orbital computed tomography. The sequenced material came from peripheral blood. The TCR sequence derives from a woman aged 40-49 years with Graves' ophthalmopathy.

In DNA form, the CDR3 reads TGTGCCAGCCGCCTGGGGCCCGACAAAGGCAAAAACATTCAGTACTTC. Its translation: CASRLGPDKGKNIQYF. The rearrangement links TRBV28 to TRBJ2-4; D is possibly TRBD1 (5 bases). This CDR3 region has 16 residues. V lost 8 bases, J lost 3 bases, and 20 bases lay in between. Germline V gene sequence: CDR1 MDHEN, CDR2 SYDVKM.